The 4 T cell receptor beta chains below were found in one sample sequenced in a study of human T cells and chemical hapten exposure. TCRdb reanalysed the RACE reads using MiXCR and keeps one entry per CDR3 protein. The data contain fewer than 95,000 distinct CDR3 sequences, around 10% of them seen just once; the ten biggest clones take up under 2.5%. Time point: patch test 2, 6 weeks after DPC sensitization. Treatment specified: therapeutic diphenylcyclopropenone sensitization with weekly scalp DPC. Sequences were derived from whole blood, sampled in connection with sensitization to the hapten diphenylcyclopropenone (DPC). All receptors derive from a man in his forties with alopecia areata. Some clones in this sample may be carry-over from other donors' samples.

This clonotype was counted many times. The chain combines TRBV29-1 with TRBJ1-4, with unresolved D. V lost 4 bases to trimming and J lost 0 bases, with 15 bases between them. Germline V lookup: CDR1 SQVTM, CDR2 ANQGSEA. The CDR3 sequence is 16 residues long. For the CDR3, the DNA is TGCAGCGTTGGGGGTCCTTTGGGAGCAACTAATGAAAAACTGTTTTTT. Its protein product is CSVGGPLGATNEKLFF.

The chain combines TRBV6-6 with TRBJ2-5, with TRBD2 matching over 11 bases. Germline V gene sequence: CDR1 MNHNY, CDR2 SVGAGI (reference sequence). V shed 4 bases and J 4 bases; nucleotides not matched to a gene: 5. This CDR3 region has 15 residues. As DNA, the CDR3 is TGTGCCAGCAGTTCGACTAGCGGGGAAGGAGAGACCCAGTACTTC. Amino acid sequence: CASSSTSGEGETQYF.

Worth noting for this clonotype: As the CDR3 is not closed by the conserved phenylalanine or tryptophan, this likely results from a read error. This rearrangement joins TRBV7-9 to TRBJ1-3; the D is unclear. Germline values: CDR1 SEHNR, CDR2 FQNEAQ (reference sequence). Trimming took 5 bases from V and 3 from J, leaving 14 bases between them. This CDR3 contains 15 residues. The CDR3 nucleotides are TGTGCCAGCAGCCCGCGTGGAGGGTTTGGAAACACCATATATTAT. Translation: CASSPRGGFGNTIYY.

The chain recombines TRBV20-1 with TRBJ2-1; 15 nucleotides match TRBD2. This CDR3 is built from 17 residues. V shed 4 bases, J shed 8 bases, and the junction held 12 bases outside the gene matches. In germline, CDR1 is DFQATT, CDR2 SNEGSKA (reference sequence). This chain's CDR3 is CSATHGLAGGPWDEQFF. As DNA, the CDR3 is TGCAGTGCTACCCACGGACTAGCGGGAGGGCCGTGGGATGAGCAGTTCTTC.